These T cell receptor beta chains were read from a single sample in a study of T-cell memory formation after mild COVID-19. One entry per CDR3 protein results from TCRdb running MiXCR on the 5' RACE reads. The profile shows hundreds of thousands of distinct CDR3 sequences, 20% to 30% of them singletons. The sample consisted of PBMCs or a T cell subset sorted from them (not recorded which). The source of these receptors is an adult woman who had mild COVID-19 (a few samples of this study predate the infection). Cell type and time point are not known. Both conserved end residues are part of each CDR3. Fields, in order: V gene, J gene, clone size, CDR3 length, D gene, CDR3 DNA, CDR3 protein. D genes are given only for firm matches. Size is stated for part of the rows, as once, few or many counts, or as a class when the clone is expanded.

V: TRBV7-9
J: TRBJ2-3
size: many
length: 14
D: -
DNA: TGTGCCAGCAGCTTAGGGGCGGGAAAGGATGCGCAGTATTTT
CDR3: CASSLGAGKDAQYF

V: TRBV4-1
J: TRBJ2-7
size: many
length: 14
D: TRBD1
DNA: TGCGCCAGCAGCCCGACAGGGGGCTCCTACGAGCAGTACTTC
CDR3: CASSPTGGSYEQYF

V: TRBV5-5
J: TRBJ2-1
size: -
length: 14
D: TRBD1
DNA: TGTGCCAGCAGCTTGGGGACAGGGATCAATGAGCAGTTCTTC
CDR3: CASSLGTGINEQFF

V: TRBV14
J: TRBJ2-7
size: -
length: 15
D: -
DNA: TGTGCCAGCAGCCAACAGGCCCGAACAACCTACGAGCAGTACTTC
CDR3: CASSQQARTTYEQYF

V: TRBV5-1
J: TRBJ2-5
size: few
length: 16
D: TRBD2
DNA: TGCGCCAGCAGCCCCGGGCAAGCTTCTAGCGGAGAGACCCAGTACTTC
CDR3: CASSPGQASSGETQYF

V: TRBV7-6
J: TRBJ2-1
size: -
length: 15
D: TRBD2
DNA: TGTGCCAGCAGCGCAAAGGGACTAGTTATCAATGAGCAGTTCTTC
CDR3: CASSAKGLVINEQFF

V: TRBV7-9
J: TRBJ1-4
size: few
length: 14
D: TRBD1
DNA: TGTGCCAGCAGCGAAGGGACAGGGGGCGAAAAACTGTTTTTT
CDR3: CASSEGTGGEKLFF

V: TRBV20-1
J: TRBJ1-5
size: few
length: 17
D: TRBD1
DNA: TGCAGTGCAGGACGGACAGGGCTCCCACTTAGCAATCAGCCCCAGCATTTT
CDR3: CSAGRTGLPLSNQPQHF

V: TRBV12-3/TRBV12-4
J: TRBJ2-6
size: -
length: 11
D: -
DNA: TGTGCCAGCAGTCTGGGACGCGTCCTGACTTTC
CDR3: CASSLGRVLTF

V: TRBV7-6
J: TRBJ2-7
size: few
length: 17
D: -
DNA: TGTGCCAGCAGCTTTAGCGCCTCAGGTTGGGTAGCCTACGAGCAGTACTTC
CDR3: CASSFSASGWVAYEQYF

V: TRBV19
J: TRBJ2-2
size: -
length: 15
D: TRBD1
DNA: TGTGCCAGTAGTATTGAGGGGGCCGACACCGGGGAGCTGTTTTTT
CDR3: CASSIEGADTGELFF

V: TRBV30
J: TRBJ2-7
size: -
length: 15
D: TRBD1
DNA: TGTGCCTGGAGTGTAAGGGGGCCGCGTAGCTACGAGCAGTACTTC
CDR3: CAWSVRGPRSYEQYF

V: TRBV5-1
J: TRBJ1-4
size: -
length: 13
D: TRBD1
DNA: TGCGCCAGCAAGACAGGGATTAATGAAAAACTGTTTTTT
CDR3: CASKTGINEKLFF

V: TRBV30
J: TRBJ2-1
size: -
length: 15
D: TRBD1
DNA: TGTGCCTGGAGTGTACTCGGGACAGGGTACAATGAGCAGTTCTTC
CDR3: CAWSVLGTGYNEQFF

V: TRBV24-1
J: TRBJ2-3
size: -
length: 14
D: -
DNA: TGTGCCACCACGGGCCCAACTAGCACAGATACGCAGTATTTT
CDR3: CATTGPTSTDTQYF

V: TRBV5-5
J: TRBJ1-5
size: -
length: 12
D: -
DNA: TGTGCCAGCAGCTTACAGGGACCGCCCCAGCATTTT
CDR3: CASSLQGPPQHF

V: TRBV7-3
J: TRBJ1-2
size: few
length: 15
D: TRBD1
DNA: TGTGCCAGCAGCCCCCGGACAGGAATCAGCTATGGCTACACCTTC
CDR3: CASSPRTGISYGYTF

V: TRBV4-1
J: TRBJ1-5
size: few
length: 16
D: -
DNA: TGCGCCAGCAGCCAAGATCTCGGACGGGGAAATCAGCCCCAGCATTTT
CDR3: CASSQDLGRGNQPQHF

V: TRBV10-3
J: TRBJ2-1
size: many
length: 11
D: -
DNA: TGTGCCATCAGTGGCAACAATGAGCAGTTCTTC
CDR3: CAISGNNEQFF

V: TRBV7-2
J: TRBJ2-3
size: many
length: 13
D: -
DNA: TGTGCCAGCAGCTTAGTTCTATCAGATACGCAGTATTTT
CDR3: CASSLVLSDTQYF

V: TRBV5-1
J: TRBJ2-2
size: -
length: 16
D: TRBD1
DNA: TGCGCCAGCAGCCCAGGACAGGGGGCTAGCACCGGGGAGCTGTTTTTT
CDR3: CASSPGQGASTGELFF

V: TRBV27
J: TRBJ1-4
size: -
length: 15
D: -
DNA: TGTGCCAGCAGTCCAAGACAGACAACTAATGAAAAACTGTTTTTT
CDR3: CASSPRQTTNEKLFF

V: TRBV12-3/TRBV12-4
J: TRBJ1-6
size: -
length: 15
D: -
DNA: TGTGCCAGCAGTCCTCGGGGCGGCATAAATTCACCCCTCCACTTT
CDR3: CASSPRGGINSPLHF

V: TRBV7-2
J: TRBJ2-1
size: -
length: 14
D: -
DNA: TGTGCCAGCAGCTTTGCCTCGACTAGGTCTGAGCAGTTCTTC
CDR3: CASSFASTRSEQFF

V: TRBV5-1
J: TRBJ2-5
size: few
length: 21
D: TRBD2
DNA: TGCGCCAGCAGCTTGGGGCCTTCGGGGACTAGCGGGAGGTGGAGTGGAGAGACCCAGTACTTC
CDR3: CASSLGPSGTSGRWSGETQYF

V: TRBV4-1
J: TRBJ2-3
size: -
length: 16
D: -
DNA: TGCGCCAGCAGCCAAGATAACGGGTACAGCACAGATACGCAGTATTTT
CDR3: CASSQDNGYSTDTQYF

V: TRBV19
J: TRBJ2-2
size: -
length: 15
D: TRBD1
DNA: TGTGCCAGTAGGAGGAGACAGGGAGACACCGGGGAGCTGTTTTTT
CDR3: CASRRRQGDTGELFF

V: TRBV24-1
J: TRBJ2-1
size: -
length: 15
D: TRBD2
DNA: TGTGCCACCTCTCCAAGCGGGGGTGAGGACAATGAGCAGTTCTTC
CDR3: CATSPSGGEDNEQFF

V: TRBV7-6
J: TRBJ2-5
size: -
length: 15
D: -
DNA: TGTGCCAGCTCCCAGGGGCGGTGGCTTCAAGAGACCCAGTACTTC
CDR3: CASSQGRWLQETQYF

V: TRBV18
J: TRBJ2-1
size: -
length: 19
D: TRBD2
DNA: TGTGCCAGCTCGCGATTAGAGACTAGCGGGAGAGGCTCCTACAATGAGCAGTTCTTC
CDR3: CASSRLETSGRGSYNEQFF

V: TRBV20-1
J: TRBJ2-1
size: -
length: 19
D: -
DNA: TGCAGTGCTAGAGATCTTAGGGAGGCGGGCAGGGGCAGGATCGATGAGCAGTTCTTC
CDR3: CSARDLREAGRGRIDEQFF

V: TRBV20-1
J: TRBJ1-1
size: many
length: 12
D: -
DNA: TGCAGTGCTATCTCTTACAGGGATGAAGCTTTCTTT
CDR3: CSAISYRDEAFF

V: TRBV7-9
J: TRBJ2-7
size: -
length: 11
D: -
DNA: TGTGCCAGCAGCTCCCCGGAAGAGCAGTACTTC
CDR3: CASSSPEEQYF

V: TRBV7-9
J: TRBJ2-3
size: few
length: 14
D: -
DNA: TGTGCCAGCAGCCCTCACGCGGCGGGAGATACGCAGTATTTT
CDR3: CASSPHAAGDTQYF

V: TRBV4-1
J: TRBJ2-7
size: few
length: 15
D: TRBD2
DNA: TGCGCCAGCAGCCAAGATGGGAGGGGAAACTACGAGCAGTACTTC
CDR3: CASSQDGRGNYEQYF

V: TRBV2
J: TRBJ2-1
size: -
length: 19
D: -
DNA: TGTGCCACCGGAGGGGGCCTGCCTATGGGGCCGATCAACTACAATGAGCAGTTCTTC
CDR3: CATGGGLPMGPINYNEQFF

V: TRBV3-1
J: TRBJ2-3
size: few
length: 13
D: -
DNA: TGTGCCAGCCGGACTTCTAGCACAGATACGCAGTATTTT
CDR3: CASRTSSTDTQYF

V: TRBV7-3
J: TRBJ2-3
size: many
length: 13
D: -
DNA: TGTGCCAGCAGCTTCGGACTGGCAGATACGCAGTATTTT
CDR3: CASSFGLADTQYF

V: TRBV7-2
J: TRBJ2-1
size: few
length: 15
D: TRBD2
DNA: TGTGCCAGCATGACGAGCGGGGGGCCTTACAATGAGCAGTTCTTC
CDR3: CASMTSGGPYNEQFF

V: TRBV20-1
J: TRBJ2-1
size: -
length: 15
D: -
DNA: TGCAGTGCTAGAGATCTAGCTAGCGATTACAATGAGCAGTTCTTC
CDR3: CSARDLASDYNEQFF